This T cell receptor (beta chain) was retrieved from a study of shared clonotypes between healthy human individuals. Data came from immunoSEQ multiplex PCR; TCRdb stores just in-frame clones and leaves some out. This repertoire shows about 1.9 million clones, 85% to 95% found once; its top ten account for 1.5% to 2%. Terminally differentiated effector memory CD45RA+ cells were excluded by CCR7 positive selection of CD45RO-negative cells. Only one count was recorded for this clone. This clonotype originated in a man aged 18 to 29 in good health. Some clones in this sample may be carry-over from other donors' samples. The sequencing sample was made of naive CD8+ T cells from PBMCs.

The CDR3: CAATEAGDQETQYF. The DNA of the CDR3 is TGTGCCGCTACCGAAGCGGGGGACCAAGAGACCCAGTACTTC. V gene TRBV2 combines with J gene TRBJ2-5; TRBD2 matches 8 bases. Trimming removed 11 bases from V and 0 bases from J; junction bases left unmatched: 8. Germline values: CDR1 SNHLY, CDR2 FYNNEI. This CDR3 is 14 amino acids long.